A selection of T cell receptor beta chains follows, all from one sample in a study of T cell changes during pregnancy in multiple sclerosis. TCRdb's copy holds only in-frame clones and misses some; the assay was immunoSEQ multiplex PCR. The table records about 36,000 clones, 92% of them present only once. The sequences come from CD4+ T cells from peripheral blood mononuclear cells, collected after pregnancy. All receptors come from a female donor with multiple sclerosis, enrolled in a pregnancy study. Both conserved end residues are part of each CDR3.

V gene: TRBV5-1; J gene: TRBJ2-3; CDR3 protein: CASSSGQGLMTQYF
V gene: TRBV5-1; J gene: TRBJ2-2; CDR3 protein: CASSLVAGGGANTGELFF
V gene: TRBV27; J gene: TRBJ2-2; CDR3 protein: CASLSGVTNTGELFF
V gene: TRBV6-5; J gene: TRBJ1-1; CDR3 protein: CASSYSTGNTEAFF
V gene: TRBV7-8; J gene: TRBJ1-1; CDR3 protein: CASSLTGLNTEAFF
V gene: TRBV20-1; J gene: TRBJ2-3; CDR3 protein: CSARVGNTQYF
V gene: TRBV10-3; J gene: TRBJ1-2; CDR3 protein: CAIMAFLSPGTGEGYTF
V gene: TRBV6-4; J gene: TRBJ1-1; CDR3 protein: CASRKGVNTEAFF
V gene: TRBV7-2; J gene: TRBJ2-3; CDR3 protein: CASSLRTGSSDTQYF
V gene: TRBV15; J gene: TRBJ2-3; CDR3 protein: CATSPSSGSTDTQYF
V gene: TRBV7-9; J gene: TRBJ2-5; CDR3 protein: CASSLNRGETQYF
V gene: TRBV27; J gene: TRBJ2-6; CDR3 protein: CASSPAGQGRSGANVLTF
V gene: TRBV5-1; J gene: TRBJ1-1; CDR3 protein: CASSQGGVTGMNTEAFF
V gene: TRBV7-6; J gene: TRBJ2-1; CDR3 protein: CASSFFWGSSYNEQFF
V gene: TRBV19; J gene: TRBJ1-2; CDR3 protein: CASSSGNFNYGYTF
V gene: TRBV4-1; J gene: TRBJ1-5; CDR3 protein: CASSQEEARGQPQHF
V gene: TRBV28; J gene: TRBJ1-1; CDR3 protein: CASSSGGHTEAFF
V gene: TRBV5-1; J gene: TRBJ1-5; CDR3 protein: CASSTGQGDQPQHF
V gene: TRBV28; J gene: TRBJ2-1; CDR3 protein: CASSPTGTRKFF